The 10 T cell receptor beta chains below all came from one sample that was sequenced in a study of cytotoxic CD8 clonotypes in ibrutinib-treated CLL. Clones were read by immunoSEQ multiplex PCR, and TCRdb kept only the in-frame ones, dropping some. The sample consists of some 25,000 clones, roughly 69% of them appearing once. This specimen consisted of PBMCs, obtained at disease progression, from a patient treated with ibrutinib. Source of these receptors: a human donor with chronic lymphocytic leukemia.

J is TRBJ2-7 and V is TRBV9; weak D call: TRBD1 (5 bases). The germline V gene has CDR1 SGDLS and CDR2 YYNGEE. V lost 3 bases to trimming and J lost 2 bases, with 12 bases between them. CDR3 length: 14 residues. CDR3 DNA sequence: TGTGCCAGCAGCGCCGACAGCGTCACCTACGAGCAGTACTTC. It translates to CASSADSVTYEQYF.

This clone was counted between two and nine times. The rearrangement joins TRBV20-1 to TRBJ2-7; tentatively, D is TRBD2 (6 bases). Germline V gives CDR1 DFQATT, CDR2 SNEGSKA (reference sequence). The CDR3 sequence is 11 residues long. V lost 5 bases and J lost 7, with 12 bases in between. CDR3 sequence: CSAGERGEQYF. The CDR3, as DNA: TGCAGTGCTGGGGAACGGGGGGAGCAGTACTTC.

The chain combines TRBV9 with TRBJ2-7; 7 bases agree with TRBD1. Germline values: CDR1 SGDLS, CDR2 YYNGEE. Trimming at V came to 7 bases and at J to 3 bases, leaving 4 bases not matched to a gene. CDR3 length: 12 residues. CDR3 region: CASRGDSYEQYF. For the CDR3, the DNA is TGTGCCAGCCGTGGGGACAGCTACGAGCAGTACTTC.

A few counts support this clone. The chain combines TRBV6-5 with TRBJ1-1, with TRBD1 as a possible D gene (5 bases). V was clipped by 2 bases and J by 10 bases, with 11 bases between them. Germline CDR1 MNHEY, CDR2 SVGAGI. The CDR3 sequence is 12 residues long. The DNA for the CDR3 is TGTGCCAGCAGTTACGGGACGGCTCTAGCTTTCTTT. This sequence encodes CASSYGTALAFF.

The table lists this clone with a few counts. The gene calls are TRBV18 and TRBJ2-7; 9 bases align to TRBD1. Germline CDR1 is KGHSH and CDR2 is LQKENI. Germline trimming cut 6 bases from V and 3 bases from J; bases unmatched to any gene: 9. CDR3 length: 15 amino acids. The CDR3 DNA reads TGTGCCAGCTCCCCAAGGACAGGGGATAACTACGAGCAGTACTTC. Translation: CASSPRTGDNYEQYF.

This clone was picked up a small number of times. The chain recombines TRBV5-6 with TRBJ1-5; D ambiguous. The CDR3 length is 16 residues. Germline values: CDR1 SGHDT, CDR2 YYEEEE. Trimming shortened V by 1 base and J by 5 bases, and 16 bases separated the two germline ends. The CDR3 DNA reads TGTGCCAGCAGCTTGAATAGGCGCAGTTTGGATCAGCCCCAGCATTTT. Protein: CASSLNRRSLDQPQHF.

This sequence joins TRBV29-1 and TRBJ1-3; D is possibly TRBD1 (6 bases). Germline values: CDR1 SQVTM, CDR2 ANQGSEA. Trimming pared 4 bases from V and 4 bases from J, leaving 11 bases between. The CDR3 spans 13 residues. CDR3 sequence: CSVAPGQGNTIYF. DNA for the CDR3: TGCAGCGTTGCCCCCGGACAGGGAAACACCATATATTTT.

This clone has only one observation. The CDR3: CASSLGTASYEQYF. The DNA of the CDR3 is TGCGCCAGCAGCCTTGGGACCGCTTCCTACGAGCAGTACTTC. V is TRBV4-1 and J is TRBJ2-7; the D gene could be TRBD1 or TRBD2 (5 bases each). Looked up from germline, CDR1 is MGHRA and CDR2 is YSYEKL. V was cut by 4 bases and J by 1 base, with 11 bases left in between. This CDR3 region has 14 residues.

The chain has TRBV7-6 and TRBJ1-1; TRBD1 aligns across 8 bases. Trimming cost V 5 bases and J 6 bases; bases outside gene matches: 8. Looked up from germline, CDR1 is SGHVS and CDR2 is FNYEAQ. The CDR3 totals 14 residues. The CDR3 loop is CASSPTGDFAEAFF. The CDR3 DNA sequence: TGTGCCAGCAGCCCGACAGGGGATTTCGCTGAAGCTTTCTTT.

Notes on this clone: Other nucleotide sequences from this sample produce the same CDR3. The V and J genes are TRBV18 and TRBJ2-7, with 7 nucleotides matching TRBD1. Germline-derived CDR1 and CDR2 are KGHSH and LQKENI. V was pared by 1 base and J by 3 bases, with 0 bases of the junction left unmatched. The CDR3 sequence is 13 residues long. The CDR3 nucleotides are TGTGCCAGCTCACCACGACAGGGCTACGAGCAGTACTTC. This gives the protein CASSPRQGYEQYF.